The clone carrying this T cell receptor (beta chain) was recorded once. Its specificity is not known. Profiled with immunoSEQ multiplex PCR; TCRdb holds only in-frame clones, not every one. The sample holds around 160,000 clones, approximately 78% seen once. Germline V lookup: CDR1 SGHTA, CDR2 FQGTGA. The V gene lost 1 base and the J gene lost 2 bases, with 9 bases spanning the gap. This CDR3 has 15 amino acids. This sample is drawn from a study of T cell responses to AZD1222 COVID-19 vaccine. The study's findings and limits: Among spike-specific TCRs, nearly half reportedly target unmutated variant regions. A mostly white British donor set with more females was recruited, and clonal diversity was possibly underestimated.

Sequenced here: peripheral blood, sampled on day 0 of MenACWY control vaccination. The chain joins TRBV7-3 to TRBJ2-1; D remains ambiguous. The sequence was collected from an adult in good health. CDR3 loop: CASSLIGSAYNEQFF. The CDR3, as DNA: TGTGCCAGCAGCTTAATAGGGTCGGCCTACAATGAGCAGTTCTTC.